This is a list of T cell receptor beta chains from one sample in a study of cytotoxic CD8 clonotypes in ibrutinib-treated CLL. Assay: immunoSEQ multiplex PCR; the TCRdb copy retains only in-frame clones and omits some. The table has roughly 30,000 clones, roughly three quarters seen once. Material: PBMCs, obtained after 36 months of ibrutinib treatment. The receptors stem from a human donor with chronic lymphocytic leukemia. Each CDR3 is given with its conserved first and last residue. The D gene is left open where the match is weak. Only part of the rows carry a size: once, few, many, or a class if the clone is expanded.

length,size,D,J,V,CDR3,DNA
18,.,.,TRBJ2-6,TRBV6-4,CASHKRGQKKSGANVLTF,TGTGCCAGCCACAAAAGGGGACAAAAAAAATCTGGGGCCAACGTCCTGACTTTC
17,.,.,TRBJ2-3,TRBV10-2,CASSESPIRGGTDTQYF,TGCGCCAGCAGTGAGTCCCCTATCCGCGGAGGCACAGATACGCAGTATTTT
15,few,.,TRBJ2-5,TRBV29-1,CSVEETGHLQETQYF,TGCAGCGTTGAAGAAACGGGACACCTCCAAGAGACCCAGTACTTC
13,.,.,TRBJ1-2,TRBV15,CATSRVQGDGYTF,TGTGCCACCAGCAGAGTTCAGGGAGATGGCTACACCTTC
15,.,TRBD1,TRBJ2-7,TRBV7-9,CASSPGTGGSYEQYF,TGTGCCAGCAGCCCCGGGACAGGGGGCTCCTACGAGCAGTACTTC
15,few,.,TRBJ2-3,TRBV7-3,CASSLSGLITDTQYF,TGTGCCAGCAGCTTATCAGGGCTTATCACAGATACGCAGTATTTT
14,.,.,TRBJ1-4,TRBV5-4,CASSFRDTNEKLFF,TGTGCCAGCAGCTTTAGGGATACTAATGAAAAACTGTTTTTT
13,.,.,TRBJ1-2,TRBV6-5,CASSLRPEVGYTF,TGTGCCAGCAGCCTAAGACCCGAGGTTGGCTACACCTTC
17,.,TRBD2,TRBJ2-5,TRBV5-1,CASSAGLAGRLGETQYF,TGCGCCAGCAGCGCCGGACTAGCGGGGCGCTTGGGGGAGACCCAGTACTTC
15,.,.,TRBJ2-5,TRBV7-3,CASSPVGTTQETQYF,TGTGCCAGCAGCCCCGTAGGGACAACCCAAGAGACCCAGTACTTC
19,.,.,TRBJ1-6,TRBV18,CASSPIRPSSSSYNSPLHF,TGTGCCAGCTCACCAATCAGGCCGTCCAGTAGCTCCTATAATTCACCCCTCCACTTT
16,.,TRBD2,TRBJ2-1,TRBV5-1,CASSSSLAGTYNEQFF,TGCGCCAGCAGCTCGTCACTAGCGGGGACCTACAATGAGCAGTTCTTC
13,few,.,TRBJ1-1,TRBV19,CASRAGLNTEAFF,TGTGCCAGTAGGGCGGGGCTGAACACTGAAGCTTTCTTT
14,.,.,TRBJ1-1,TRBV6-1,CASSVGQLNTEAFF,TGTGCCAGCAGTGTGGGACAATTGAACACTGAAGCTTTCTTT
13,medium-sized,.,TRBJ1-5,TRBV7-9,CASSLGEGQPQHF,TGTGCCAGCAGCTTAGGAGAGGGTCAGCCCCAGCATTTT
15,.,TRBD2,TRBJ2-1,TRBV5-1,CASSLLAGDFNEQFF,TGCGCCAGCAGCCTACTAGCGGGTGATTTCAATGAGCAGTTCTTC
14,.,TRBD1,TRBJ1-4,TRBV10-3,CAIKGDSLNEKLFF,TGTGCCATCAAGGGGGACAGCCTTAATGAAAAACTGTTTTTT
12,.,.,TRBJ2-4,TRBV6-5,CASSSGSDIQYF,TGTGCCAGCAGTTCCGGCTCGGACATTCAGTACTTC
14,.,TRBD1,TRBJ2-2,TRBV6-5,CATQGQANTGELFF,TGTGCCACCCAAGGACAGGCGAACACCGGGGAGCTGTTTTTT
15,.,TRBD1,TRBJ1-3,TRBV14,CASSQLDRAGNTIYF,TGTGCCAGCAGCCAACTCGACAGGGCTGGAAACACCATATATTTT
15,once,TRBD1,TRBJ1-4,TRBV2,CATSPGTGGSEKLFF,TGTGCCACCTCACCCGGGACAGGGGGCTCTGAAAAACTGTTTTTT
14,.,.,TRBJ1-6,TRBV7-9,CASSPEFHNSPLHF,TGTGCCAGCAGCCCCGAGTTTCACAATTCACCCCTCCACTTT
16,.,TRBD1,TRBJ1-6,TRBV27,CASSLLAYRGASPLHF,TGTGCCAGCAGTTTATTGGCGTACAGGGGGGCTTCACCCCTCCACTTT
11,.,.,TRBJ1-3,TRBV20-1,CSALGANTIYF,TGCAGTGCTTTAGGGGCAAACACCATATATTTT
12,few,.,TRBJ2-1,TRBV19,CASRDQTNEQFF,TGTGCCAGTAGGGACCAGACAAATGAGCAGTTCTTC
14,once,.,TRBJ1-3,TRBV29-1,CSVESGFSGNTIYF,TGCAGCGTTGAAAGCGGCTTCTCTGGAAACACCATATATTTT
13,.,.,TRBJ1-5,TRBV30,CAWKGSSNQPQHF,TGTGCCTGGAAGGGGTCTAGCAATCAGCCCCAGCATTTT
14,.,.,TRBJ1-2,TRBV6-5,CASSQGQGGYGYTF,TGTGCCAGCAGTCAAGGTCAGGGAGGCTATGGCTACACCTTC
12,.,.,TRBJ1-2,TRBV6-5,CASSRQNYGYTF,TGTGCCAGCAGTCGGCAGAACTATGGCTACACCTTC
15,.,.,TRBJ2-2,TRBV7-7,CASSPAGPNTGELFF,TGTGCCAGCAGCCCAGCGGGTCCGAACACCGGGGAGCTGTTTTTT
14,few,TRBD1,TRBJ2-7,TRBV4-3,CASSLAGQGYEQYF,TGCGCCAGCAGCTTGGCAGGACAGGGCTACGAGCAGTACTTC
15,.,.,TRBJ1-5,TRBV27,CASSPGGGSNQPQHF,TGTGCCAGCAGCCCCGGGGGGGGAAGCAATCAGCCCCAGCATTTT
12,.,.,TRBJ1-5,TRBV28,CASSAGGQPQHF,TGTGCCAGCAGCGCTGGGGGTCAGCCCCAGCATTTT
13,.,.,TRBJ2-1,TRBV28,CASSLVAAGEQFF,TGTGCCAGCAGTTTAGTGGCGGCGGGGGAGCAGTTCTTC
14,.,.,TRBJ2-1,TRBV5-5,CASSLARQYNEQFF,TGTGCCAGCAGCTTGGCGAGACAATACAATGAGCAGTTCTTC
14,.,.,TRBJ2-2,TRBV7-3,CASSDDRPPGELFF,TGTGCCAGCAGCGACGACAGGCCCCCCGGGGAGCTGTTTTTT
17,.,.,TRBJ2-2,TRBV6-1,CASRESDVTLNTGELFF,TGTGCCAGCAGGGAAAGTGATGTGACACTAAACACCGGGGAGCTGTTTTTT
20,few,TRBD2,TRBJ2-2,TRBV4-2,CASSQETRLAGGPNTGELFF,TGTGCCAGCAGCCAAGAGACTAGGCTAGCGGGGGGCCCGAACACCGGGGAGCTGTTTTTT
15,.,TRBD1,TRBJ1-1,TRBV19,CASSMGQGELTEAFF,TGTGCCAGTAGTATGGGACAGGGGGAACTCACTGAAGCTTTCTTT
15,.,TRBD1,TRBJ1-3,TRBV7-9,CASSSQTGGADTIYF,TGTGCCAGCAGCTCTCAGACAGGGGGGGCAGACACCATATATTTT
13,.,TRBD1,TRBJ2-1,TRBV19,CASSTGQTNEQFF,TGTGCCAGTAGTACGGGACAGACGAATGAGCAGTTCTTC
15,.,TRBD2,TRBJ2-1,TRBV27,CASSSATSLATEQFF,TGTGCCAGCAGTTCGGCGACTAGCCTGGCCACTGAGCAGTTCTTC
12,few,.,TRBJ1-4,TRBV15,CATNSGLGELFF,TGTGCCACCAACAGTGGGTTAGGTGAACTGTTTTTT